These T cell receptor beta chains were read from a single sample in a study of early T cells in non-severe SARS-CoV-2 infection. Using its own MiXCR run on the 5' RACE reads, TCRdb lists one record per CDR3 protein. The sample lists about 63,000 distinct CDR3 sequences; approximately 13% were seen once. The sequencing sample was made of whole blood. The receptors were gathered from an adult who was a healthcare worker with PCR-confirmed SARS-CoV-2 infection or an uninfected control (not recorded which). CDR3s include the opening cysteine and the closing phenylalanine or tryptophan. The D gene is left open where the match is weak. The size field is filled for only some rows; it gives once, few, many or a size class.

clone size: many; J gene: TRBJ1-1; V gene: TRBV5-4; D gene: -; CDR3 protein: CASSPRRENTEAFF; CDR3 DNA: TGTGCCAGCAGCCCACGACGGGAGAACACTGAAGCTTTCTTT
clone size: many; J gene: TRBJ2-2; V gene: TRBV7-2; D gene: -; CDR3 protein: CASSPMNANTGELFF; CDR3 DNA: TGTGCCAGCAGCCCCATGAACGCGAACACCGGGGAGCTGTTTTTT
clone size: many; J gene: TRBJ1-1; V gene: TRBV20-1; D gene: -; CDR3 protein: CSARPGGSWTEAFF; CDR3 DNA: TGCAGTGCTAGGCCCGGGGGGTCGTGGACTGAAGCTTTCTTT
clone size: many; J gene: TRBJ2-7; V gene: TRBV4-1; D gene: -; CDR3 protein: CASSQELRVAAYEQYF; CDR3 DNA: TGCGCCAGCAGCCAAGAACTCCGGGTAGCAGCCTACGAGCAGTACTTC
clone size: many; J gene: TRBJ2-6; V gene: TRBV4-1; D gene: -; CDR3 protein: CASSLRNSGANVLTF; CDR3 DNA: TGCGCCAGCAGCCTAAGGAACTCTGGGGCCAACGTCCTGACTTTC
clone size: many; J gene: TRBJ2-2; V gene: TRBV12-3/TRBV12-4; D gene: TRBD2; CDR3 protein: CASSFLAGPPGELFF; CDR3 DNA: TGTGCCAGCAGTTTCCTAGCGGGGCCCCCCGGGGAGCTGTTTTTT
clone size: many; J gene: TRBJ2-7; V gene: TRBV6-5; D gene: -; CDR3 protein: CASSYLRDRPYEQYF; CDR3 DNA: TGTGCCAGCAGTTACTTGCGGGACAGACCCTACGAGCAGTACTTC
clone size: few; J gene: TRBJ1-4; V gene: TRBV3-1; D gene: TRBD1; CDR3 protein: CASSPGQRNEKLFF; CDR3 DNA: TGTGCCAGCAGCCCGGGACAGAGAAATGAAAAACTGTTTTTT
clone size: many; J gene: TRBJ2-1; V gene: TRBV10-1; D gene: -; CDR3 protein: CASSELGGSRYNEQFF; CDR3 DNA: TGCGCCAGCAGTGAGTTGGGGGGCAGCCGGTACAATGAGCAGTTCTTC
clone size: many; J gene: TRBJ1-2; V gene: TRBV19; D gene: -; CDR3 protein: CASTRDPALNYGYTF; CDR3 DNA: TGTGCCAGTACCCGGGACCCCGCCCTTAACTATGGCTACACCTTC
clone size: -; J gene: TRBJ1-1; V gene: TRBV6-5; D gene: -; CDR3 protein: CASSYSGQLNTEAFF; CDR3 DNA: TGTGCCAGCAGTTACTCTGGACAGCTGAACACTGAAGCTTTCTTT
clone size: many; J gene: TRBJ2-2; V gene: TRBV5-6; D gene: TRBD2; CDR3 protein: CASSLSGLAGGTGELFF; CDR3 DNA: TGTGCCAGCAGCTTGTCGGGACTAGCGGGGGGAACCGGGGAGCTGTTTTTT
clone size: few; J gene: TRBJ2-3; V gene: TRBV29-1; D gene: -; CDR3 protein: CSVDLPGSTDTQYF; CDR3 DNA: TGCAGCGTTGATCTTCCGGGGAGCACAGATACGCAGTATTTT
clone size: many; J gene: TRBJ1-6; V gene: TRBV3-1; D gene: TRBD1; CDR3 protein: CASSPRDSAYNSPLHF; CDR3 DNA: TGTGCCAGCAGCCCGCGGGACAGCGCCTATAATTCACCCCTCCACTTT
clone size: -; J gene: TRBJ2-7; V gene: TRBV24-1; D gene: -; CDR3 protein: CATSESRDGNEQYF; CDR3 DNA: TGTGCCACCAGTGAGTCGAGGGACGGAAACGAGCAGTACTTC
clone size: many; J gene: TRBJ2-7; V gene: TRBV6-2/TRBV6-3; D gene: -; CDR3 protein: CASTHQPGAEQYF; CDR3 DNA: TGTGCCAGCACCCACCAACCCGGGGCCGAGCAGTACTTC
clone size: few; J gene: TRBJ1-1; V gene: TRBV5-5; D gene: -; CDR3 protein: CASSSGWANTEAFF; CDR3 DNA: TGTGCCAGCAGCTCAGGATGGGCGAACACTGAAGCTTTCTTT
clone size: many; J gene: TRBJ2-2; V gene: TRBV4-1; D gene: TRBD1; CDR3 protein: CASSTGTELIGELFF; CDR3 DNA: TGCGCCAGCAGCACCGGGACAGAACTAATCGGGGAGCTGTTTTTT
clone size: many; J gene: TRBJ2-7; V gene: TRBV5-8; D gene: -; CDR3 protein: CASNHPQDLSYEQYF; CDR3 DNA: TGTGCCAGCAACCACCCGCAAGATTTATCCTACGAGCAGTACTTC
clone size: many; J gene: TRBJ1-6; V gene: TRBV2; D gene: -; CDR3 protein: CASSEMGPSSYNSPLHF; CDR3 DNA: TGTGCCAGCAGTGAAATGGGGCCCAGCTCCTATAATTCACCCCTCCACTTT
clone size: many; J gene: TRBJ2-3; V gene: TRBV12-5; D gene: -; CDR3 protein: CASGQVADTQYF; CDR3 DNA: TGTGCTAGTGGTCAGGTTGCAGATACGCAGTATTTT
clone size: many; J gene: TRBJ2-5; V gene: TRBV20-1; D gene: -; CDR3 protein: CSARSGFEERETQYF; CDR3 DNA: TGCAGTGCTAGGTCGGGATTCGAGGAAAGGGAGACCCAGTACTTC
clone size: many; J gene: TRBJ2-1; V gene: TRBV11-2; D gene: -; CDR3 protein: CASSPLSTSYNEQFF; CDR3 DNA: TGTGCCAGCAGCCCCCTGTCCACCTCCTACAATGAGCAGTTCTTC
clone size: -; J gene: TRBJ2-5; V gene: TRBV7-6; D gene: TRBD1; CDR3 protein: CASSPRGPRRETQYF; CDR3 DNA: TGTGCCAGCAGCCCTAGGGGGCCTCGAAGAGAGACCCAGTACTTC
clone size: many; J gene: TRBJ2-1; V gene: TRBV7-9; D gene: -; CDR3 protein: CASNSGGHNEQFF; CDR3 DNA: TGTGCCAGCAACTCCGGGGGACACAATGAGCAGTTCTTC
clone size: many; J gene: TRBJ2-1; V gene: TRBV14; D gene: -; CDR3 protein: CASSQDWSDEQFF; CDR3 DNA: TGTGCCAGCAGCCAAGATTGGTCCGATGAGCAGTTCTTC
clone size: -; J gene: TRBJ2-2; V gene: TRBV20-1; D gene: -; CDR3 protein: CSASRANTGELFF; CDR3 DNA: TGCAGTGCTTCGCGGGCCAACACCGGGGAGCTGTTTTTT
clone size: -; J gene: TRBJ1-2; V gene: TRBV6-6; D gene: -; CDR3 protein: CASSYFGRQNYGYTF; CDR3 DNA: TGTGCCAGCAGTTACTTTGGCAGACAAAACTATGGCTACACCTTC
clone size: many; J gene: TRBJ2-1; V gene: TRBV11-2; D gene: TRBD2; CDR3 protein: CASSLDRGDGDNEQFF; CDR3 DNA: TGTGCCAGCAGCTTAGATCGGGGGGACGGAGACAATGAGCAGTTCTTC
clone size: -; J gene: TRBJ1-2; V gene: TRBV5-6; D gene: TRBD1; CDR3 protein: CASRSQGTPYGYTF; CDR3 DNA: TGTGCCAGCAGGTCACAGGGGACCCCCTATGGCTACACCTTC
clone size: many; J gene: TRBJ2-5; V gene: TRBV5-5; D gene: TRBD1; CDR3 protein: CASSLTGVQETQYF; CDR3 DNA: TGTGCCAGCAGCTTGACAGGGGTCCAAGAGACCCAGTACTTC
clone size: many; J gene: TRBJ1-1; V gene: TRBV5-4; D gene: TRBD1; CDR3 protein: CASSNRGRMNTEAFF; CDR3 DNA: TGTGCCAGCAGCAACAGGGGGCGGATGAACACTGAAGCTTTCTTT
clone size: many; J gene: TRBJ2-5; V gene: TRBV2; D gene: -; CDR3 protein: CASRRTAWETQYF; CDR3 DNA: TGTGCCAGCAGGCGGACAGCTTGGGAGACCCAGTACTTC
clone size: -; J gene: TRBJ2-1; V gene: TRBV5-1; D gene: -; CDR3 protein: CASSFADRSYNEQFF; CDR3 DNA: TGCGCCAGCAGCTTCGCAGACAGGTCCTACAATGAGCAGTTCTTC
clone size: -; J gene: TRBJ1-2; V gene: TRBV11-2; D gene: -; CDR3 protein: CASSQVINYGYTF; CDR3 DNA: TGTGCCAGCAGCCAGGTGATTAACTATGGCTACACCTTC
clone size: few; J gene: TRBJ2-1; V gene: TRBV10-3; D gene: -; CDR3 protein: CAAQSEVNNEQFF; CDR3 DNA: TGTGCCGCGCAATCAGAGGTCAACAATGAGCAGTTCTTC
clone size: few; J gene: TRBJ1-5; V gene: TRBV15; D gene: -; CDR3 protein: CATSSSGPHQPQHF; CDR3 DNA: TGTGCCACCAGCAGTAGTGGTCCACACCAGCCCCAGCATTTT
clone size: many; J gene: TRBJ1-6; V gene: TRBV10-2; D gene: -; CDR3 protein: CASRADSPLHF; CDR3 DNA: TGCGCCAGCAGGGCCGATTCACCCCTCCACTTT
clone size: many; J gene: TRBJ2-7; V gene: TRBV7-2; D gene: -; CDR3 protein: CASSSEPYNEQYF; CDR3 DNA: TGTGCCAGCAGCTCGGAACCTTATAACGAGCAGTACTTC
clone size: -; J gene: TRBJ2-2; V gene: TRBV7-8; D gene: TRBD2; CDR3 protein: CASSLLGREATTGELFF; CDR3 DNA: TGTGCCAGCAGCTTACTGGGGCGGGAGGCTACAACCGGGGAGCTGTTTTTT
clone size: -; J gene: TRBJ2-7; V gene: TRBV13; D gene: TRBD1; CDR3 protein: CASSSRSGGDEQYF; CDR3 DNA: TGTGCCAGCAGCTCCAGGTCAGGGGGCGACGAGCAGTACTTC
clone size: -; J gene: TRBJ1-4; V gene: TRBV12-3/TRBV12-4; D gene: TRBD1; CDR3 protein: CASSPGQLNEKLFF; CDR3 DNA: TGTGCCAGCAGTCCGGGACAGCTTAATGAAAAACTGTTTTTT
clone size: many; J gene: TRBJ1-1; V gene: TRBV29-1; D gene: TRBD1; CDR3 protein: CSVDAGTGYTEAFF; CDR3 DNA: TGCAGCGTTGATGCCGGGACAGGGTACACTGAAGCTTTCTTT
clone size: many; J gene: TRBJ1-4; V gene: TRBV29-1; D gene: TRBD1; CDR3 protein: CSVGGTGNEKLFF; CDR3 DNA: TGCAGCGTTGGTGGGACAGGGAATGAAAAACTGTTTTTT
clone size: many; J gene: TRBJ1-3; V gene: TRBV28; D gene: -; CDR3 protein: CASKGRPLGNTIYF; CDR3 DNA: TGTGCCAGCAAGGGAAGGCCCTTGGGAAACACCATATATTTT
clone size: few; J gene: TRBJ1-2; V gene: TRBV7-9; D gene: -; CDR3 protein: CASSLAPAYYGYTF; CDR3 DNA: TGTGCCAGCAGCTTAGCTCCGGCATACTATGGCTACACCTTC
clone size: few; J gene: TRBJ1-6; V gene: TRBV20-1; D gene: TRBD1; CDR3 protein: CSARAQGDSPLHF; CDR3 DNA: TGCAGTGCCCGGGCGCAGGGGGATTCACCCCTCCACTTT
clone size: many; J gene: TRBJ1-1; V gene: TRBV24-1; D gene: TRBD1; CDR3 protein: CATSDRTGRRAFF; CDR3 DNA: TGTGCCACCAGTGATCGGACAGGGCGTAGAGCTTTCTTT
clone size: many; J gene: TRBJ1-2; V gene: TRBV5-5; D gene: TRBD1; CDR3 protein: CASSAGQGALFNGYTF; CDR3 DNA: TGTGCCAGCAGCGCGGGACAGGGGGCCCTCTTTAATGGCTACACCTTC
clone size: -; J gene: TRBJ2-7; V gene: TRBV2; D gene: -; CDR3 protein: CASTDASDHTYEQYF; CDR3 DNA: TGTGCCAGCACCGACGCATCGGACCATACCTACGAGCAGTACTTC
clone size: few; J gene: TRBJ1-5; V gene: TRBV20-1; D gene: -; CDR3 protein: CSARGGGQPQHF; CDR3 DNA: TGCAGTGCTAGAGGGGGAGGTCAGCCCCAGCATTTT
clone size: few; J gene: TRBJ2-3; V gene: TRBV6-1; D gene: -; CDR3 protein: CASTWGERALSTDTQYF; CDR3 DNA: TGTGCCAGCACCTGGGGGGAAAGGGCCCTGTCGACAGATACGCAGTATTTT
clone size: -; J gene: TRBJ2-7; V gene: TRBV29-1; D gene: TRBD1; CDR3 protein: CSVIAGTGGYEQYF; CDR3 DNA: TGCAGCGTTATAGCCGGGACAGGGGGCTACGAGCAGTACTTC